This T cell receptor beta chain was captured by sequencing in a study of PD-1 blockade in mismatch repair-deficient tumors. The overall study: All were previously treated, progressing patients with around eleven mismatch repair-deficient cancer types. Study results and caveats: Tumor-resident clones, often undetectable pretreatment in blood, expanded then contracted after pembrolizumab.

Here immunoSEQ multiplex PCR was the method, and the copy in TCRdb shows in-frame clones only, minus some. The table includes 100,000 to 150,000 clones, 85% to 90% detected once. This clone was seen more than once but under ten times. Its antigen is unknown. V shed 3 bases, J shed 11 bases, and the junction held 1 base outside the gene matches. Germline CDR1 is LNHDA and CDR2 is SQIVND (reference sequence). This CDR3 is 11 amino acids long. The V gene is TRBV19, the J gene TRBJ1-2; 9 bases agree with TRBD1. The sequence derives from an adult with mismatch repair-deficient cancer. The sequencing used peripheral blood, collected 44 weeks after starting pembrolizumab. The CDR3 sequence: CASSIGTGYTF. The DNA of the CDR3 is TGTGCCAGTAGTATCGGGACAGGGTACACCTTC.